A single sample is the source of the 15 T cell receptor beta chains below, sequenced in a study of T cells after posttransplantation cyclophosphamide. Profiling relied on immunoSEQ multiplex PCR, and the TCRdb table lists in-frame clones only, not all of them. The sample holds roughly 15,000 clones, 80% to 90% seen once. Methotrexate plus calcineurin inhibitor accompanied controls' myeloablative marrow transplants; sampling was 1 year later. The source was PBMCs, collected after an allogeneic stem cell transplant with a calcineurin inhibitor and methotrexate. The receptors were gathered from a male patient between 50 and 60 years old who received an allogeneic stem cell transplant from an unrelated donor, was CMV-positive, and had chronic GVHD only. Some T cells may arise from the graft donor.

This chain uses TRBV5-4 with TRBJ2-2; D perhaps matches TRBD2 (5 bases). With 0 bases removed from V and 6 bases from J, the gap between germline ends came to 12 bases. The CDR3 contains 15 residues. CDR1 and CDR2 from the germline V gene are SGHNT and YYREEE (reference sequence). Here the CDR3 reads CASSLVPEEAGELFF. As DNA, the CDR3 is TGTGCCAGCAGCTTGGTCCCTGAGGAGGCCGGGGAGCTGTTTTTT.

This clone was recorded a few times. The chain uses TRBV7-9 and TRBJ1-1; D is ambiguous. Germline CDR1 and CDR2: SEHNR and FQNEAQ (reference sequence). CDR3 length: 15 amino acids. The V gene lost 2 bases and the J gene lost 0 bases, with 10 bases spanning the gap. CDR3 in DNA: TGTGCCAGCAGCTTACAGGTTCTTATGAACACTGAAGCTTTCTTT. Protein product: CASSLQVLMNTEAFF.

About this clone itself: An end of the junction differs from the germline gene, which may be a read error. The chain couples TRBV7-3 to TRBJ2-3; TRBD2 aligns across 8 bases. The CDR3 totals 15 residues. Germline V CDR1 and CDR2: SGHTA, FQGTGA. The CDR3 DNA is TGTGCCAGCAGTTTAACTAGCGGCTTATCAGATACGCAGTATTTT. As protein: CASSLTSGLSDTQYF.

The chain links TRBV28 to TRBJ2-7; D might be TRBD1 (6 bases). V dropped 6 bases and J dropped 13 bases, with 19 bases sitting between them. The CDR3 runs 12 residues. The germline V gene encodes CDR1 MDHEN and CDR2 SYDVKM. The DNA of the CDR3 is TGTGCCAGCAGCCGTACCGGGACACCCGGATACTTC. It yields the protein CASSRTGTPGYF.

The chain couples TRBV5-4 to TRBJ2-2; 11 bases are a match to TRBD2. The CDR3 runs to 16 residues. Looked up from germline, CDR1 is SGHNT and CDR2 is YYREEE (reference sequence). V lost 4 bases to trimming and J lost 0 bases; unmatched junction nucleotides: 2. The CDR3 sequence is CASSPSGRPNTGELFF. As DNA, the CDR3 is TGTGCCAGCAGCCCTAGCGGGAGGCCGAACACCGGGGAGCTGTTTTTT.

V is TRBV6-1 and J is TRBJ2-7; 11 bases map to TRBD1. V shed 6 bases, J shed 2 bases, and the junction held 6 bases outside the gene matches. The CDR3 runs to 15 residues. The germline CDR1 and CDR2 sequences are MNHNS and SASEGT. This CDR3 is CASRTPGQGAYEQYF. The DNA for the CDR3 is TGTGCCAGCAGGACCCCGGGACAGGGGGCCTACGAGCAGTACTTC.

This clone was recorded once. V is TRBV13 and J is TRBJ2-3; the match to TRBD1 covers 8 bases. J gave up 1 base and V 0 bases, and 18 bases lay outside the gene matches. Germline CDR1 PRHDT, CDR2 FYEKMQ (reference sequence). CDR3 length: 21 residues. The CDR3: CASSLGRGRLAVVDGTDTQYF. For the CDR3, the DNA is TGTGCCAGCAGCTTAGGCAGGGGGCGGCTGGCAGTCGTAGATGGCACAGATACGCAGTATTTT.

The J gene is TRBJ2-1, the V gene TRBV29-1; no clear D gene. The germline V gene encodes CDR1 SQVTM and CDR2 ANQGSEA. The CDR3 runs to 14 residues. V lost 4 bases, J lost 0 bases, and 10 bases lay in between. CDR3 in amino acids: CSVVVLSSYNEQFF. The DNA for the CDR3 is TGCAGCGTTGTGGTCCTGAGCTCCTACAATGAGCAGTTCTTC.

This sequence joins TRBV7-6 and TRBJ2-7; 7 bases are shared with TRBD1. With V trimmed by 5 bases and J by 4 bases, 2 bases remained unmatched. Germline CDR1 SGHVS, CDR2 FNYEAQ. CDR3 length: 12 residues. The CDR3 DNA reads TGTGCCAGCAGCCCGACAGGGTACGAGCAGTACTTC. Its protein product is CASSPTGYEQYF.

The chain employs TRBV5-1 and TRBJ2-1; 8 nucleotides align to TRBD2. The CDR3 extends over 16 amino acids. The germline CDR1 and CDR2 sequences are SGHRS and YFSETQ. V lost 4 bases to trimming and J lost 0 bases; unmatched junction nucleotides: 6. CDR3 sequence: CASSLSGGRSYNEQFF. The CDR3 DNA sequence: TGCGCCAGCAGCCTTTCGGGGGGGCGCTCCTACAATGAGCAGTTCTTC.

The chain carries TRBV9 and TRBJ2-3, with TRBD2 matching over 13 bases. Per germline, CDR1 SGDLS and CDR2 YYNGEE. This CDR3 is built from 19 residues. The V and J ends lost 4 bases and 0 bases, in that order; junction bases with no gene match: 11. This CDR3 is CASSFRGLAGALSTDTQYF. The DNA of the CDR3 is TGTGCCAGCAGCTTCCGAGGACTAGCGGGAGCCCTTAGCACAGATACGCAGTATTTT.

The chain combines TRBV29-1 with TRBJ1-2; D is possibly TRBD1 (6 bases). The CDR3 covers 13 residues. Trimming removed 4 bases from V and 6 bases from J, with 15 bases in between. CDR1 SQVTM and CDR2 ANQGSEA come from the germline V gene. As DNA, the CDR3 is TGCAGCGTTGTGACGGGGGGCAAGGATGGCTACACCTTC. Translated: CSVVTGGKDGYTF.

The chain combines TRBV19 with TRBJ1-1, with D tentatively TRBD1 (5 bases). V was shortened by 8 bases and J by 3 bases, with 13 bases between the two germline ends. The CDR3 runs to 13 residues. Germline lookup yields CDR1 LNHDA and CDR2 SQIVND (reference sequence). DNA of the CDR3: TGTGCCAGTTTGCCAGGGATCTACACTGAAGCTTTCTTT. Translated: CASLPGIYTEAFF.

The chain recombines TRBV7-7 with TRBJ2-1; a possible D gene is TRBD2 (6 bases). The germline V gene encodes CDR1 SSHAT and CDR2 FNYEAQ (reference sequence). The V end lost 2 bases, the J end lost 7 bases, and 9 bases lay between the germline ends. The CDR3 extends over 13 amino acids. The CDR3 nucleotides are TGTGCCAGCAGCTTATCGGGAGTGAATGAGCAGTTCTTC. It specifies CASSLSGVNEQFF.

This clone was seen a few times. This chain links TRBV19 with TRBJ2-3; weak D call: TRBD1 (6 bases). Germline values: CDR1 LNHDA, CDR2 SQIVND (reference sequence). V lost 5 bases to trimming and J lost 6 bases, with 9 bases between them. The length of the CDR3 is 12 residues. The CDR3, as DNA: TGTGCCAGTAGTGACCAGGGGGATACGCAGTATTTT. This encodes CASSDQGDTQYF.